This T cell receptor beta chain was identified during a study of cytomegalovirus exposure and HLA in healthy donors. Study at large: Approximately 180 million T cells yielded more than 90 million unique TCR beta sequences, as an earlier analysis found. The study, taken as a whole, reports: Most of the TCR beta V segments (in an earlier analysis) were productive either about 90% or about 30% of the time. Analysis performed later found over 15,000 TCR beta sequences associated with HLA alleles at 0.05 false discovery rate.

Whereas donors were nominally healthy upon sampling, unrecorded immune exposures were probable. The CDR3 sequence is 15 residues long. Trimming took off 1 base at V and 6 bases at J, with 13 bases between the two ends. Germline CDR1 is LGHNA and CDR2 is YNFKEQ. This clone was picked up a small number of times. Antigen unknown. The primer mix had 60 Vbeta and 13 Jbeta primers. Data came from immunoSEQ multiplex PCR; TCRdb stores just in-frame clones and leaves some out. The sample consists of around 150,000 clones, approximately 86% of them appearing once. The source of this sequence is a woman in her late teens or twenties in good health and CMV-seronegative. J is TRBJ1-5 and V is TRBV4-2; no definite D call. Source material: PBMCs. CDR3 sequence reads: CASSQGARVGQPQHF. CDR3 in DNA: TGTGCCAGCAGCCAAGGCGCGAGGGTAGGTCAGCCCCAGCATTTT.